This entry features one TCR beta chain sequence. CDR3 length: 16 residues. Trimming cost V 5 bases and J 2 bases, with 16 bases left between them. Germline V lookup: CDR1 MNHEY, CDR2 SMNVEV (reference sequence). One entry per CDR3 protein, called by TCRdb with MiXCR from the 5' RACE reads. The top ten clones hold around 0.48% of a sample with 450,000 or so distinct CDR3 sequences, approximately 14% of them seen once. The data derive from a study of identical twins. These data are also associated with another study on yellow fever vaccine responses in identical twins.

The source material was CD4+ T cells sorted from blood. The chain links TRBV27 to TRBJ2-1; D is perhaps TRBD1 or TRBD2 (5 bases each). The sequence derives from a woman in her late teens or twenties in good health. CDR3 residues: CASSPLGAGAYNEQFF. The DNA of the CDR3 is TGTGCCAGCAGTCCGCTCGGGGCAGGCGCCTACAATGAGCAGTTCTTC.